These T cell receptor beta chains were read from a single sample in a study of identical twins. TCRdb re-derived calls from the 5' RACE reads in MiXCR, one entry per CDR3 protein. The table lists 350,000 to 400,000 distinct CDR3 sequences, roughly 10% of them singletons, with approximately 9.3% in the top ten. The specimen was naive T cells sorted from blood. These receptors were obtained from a woman aged 45 to 65 in good health. CDR3s include the opening cysteine and the closing phenylalanine or tryptophan. Fields, in order: D gene, J gene, V gene, clone size, CDR3 protein, CDR3 DNA. D genes are given only for firm matches. Clone size is not always given. Where it is, it says once, few, many or a class for expanded clones.

NA	TRBJ2-1	TRBV12-3/TRBV12-4	many	CASSFNKNNEQFF	TGTGCCAGCAGTTTCAACAAAAACAATGAGCAGTTCTTC
NA	TRBJ2-2	TRBV14	NA	CASSPRGSQPPKNTGELFF	TGTGCCAGCAGCCCCCGGGGATCCCAACCCCCAAAAAACACCGGGGAGCTGTTTTTT
TRBD1	TRBJ2-3	TRBV2	NA	CASGGTGVGDTQYF	TGTGCCAGCGGCGGGACAGGGGTCGGAGATACGCAGTATTTT
NA	TRBJ2-7	TRBV3-1	NA	CASSQSREQYF	TGTGCCAGCAGTCAGAGTCGCGAGCAGTACTTC
NA	TRBJ2-5	TRBV4-1	few	CASSQDLAGDLQETQYF	TGCGCCAGCAGCCAAGACCTGGCAGGAGACCTTCAAGAGACCCAGTACTTC
NA	TRBJ1-2	TRBV12-3/TRBV12-4	many	CASSPPTRPRDGYTF	TGTGCCAGCAGTCCCCCGACACGCCCGAGGGATGGCTACACCTTC
NA	TRBJ1-4	TRBV5-1	NA	CASSMLGVEKLFF	TGCGCCAGCAGTATGCTCGGGGTCGAAAAACTGTTTTTT
NA	TRBJ1-5	TRBV29-1	many	CSVWSGASNQPQHF	TGCAGCGTCTGGTCGGGGGCTAGCAATCAGCCCCAGCATTTT
NA	TRBJ2-3	TRBV6-1	many	CASTQTSIADTQYF	TGTGCCAGCACACAGACTAGTATCGCAGATACGCAGTATTTT
NA	TRBJ2-1	TRBV24-1	many	CATSKRSGYNEQFF	TGTGCCACCAGTAAGCGATCCGGCTACAATGAGCAGTTCTTC
NA	TRBJ1-3	TRBV6-5	many	CASGSDSGNTIYF	TGTGCCAGCGGCTCCGACTCTGGAAACACCATATATTTT
NA	TRBJ2-7	TRBV5-1	many	CASSLAVSQGIEQYF	TGCGCCAGCAGCTTGGCGGTCAGCCAGGGAATCGAGCAGTACTTC
TRBD1	TRBJ2-2	TRBV5-1	many	CASRVGQTTGELFF	TGCGCCAGCAGGGTGGGACAGACCACCGGGGAGCTGTTTTTT
TRBD2	TRBJ2-5	TRBV11-2	NA	CASSLGSASGRGETQYF	TGTGCCAGCAGCTTGGGATCGGCTAGCGGGAGGGGGGAGACCCAGTACTTC
TRBD2	TRBJ2-3	TRBV7-9	few	CASSSSRLASDTQYF	TGTGCCAGCAGCTCCAGCAGACTAGCGTCAGATACGCAGTATTTT
TRBD2	TRBJ2-5	TRBV7-2	many	CASSLAGGGQETQYF	TGTGCCAGCAGCTTAGCGGGCGGGGGACAAGAGACCCAGTACTTC
NA	TRBJ2-5	TRBV7-9	NA	CASSLESSAQETQYF	TGTGCCAGCAGCTTAGAGTCTAGCGCGCAAGAGACCCAGTACTTC
NA	TRBJ1-1	TRBV6-1	few	CASSEAVNTEAFF	TGTGCCAGCAGTGAAGCGGTGAACACTGAAGCTTTCTTT
TRBD1	TRBJ2-7	TRBV29-1	few	CSVGDRGVYEQYF	TGCAGCGTGGGGGACAGGGGGGTTTACGAGCAGTACTTC
NA	TRBJ1-2	TRBV14	few	CASSQEALYGYTF	TGTGCCAGCAGCCAAGAAGCGTTGTATGGCTACACCTTC
NA	TRBJ2-6	TRBV25-1	few	CASSVWLSGANVLTF	TGTGCCAGCAGTGTGTGGCTCTCTGGGGCCAACGTCCTGACTTTC
TRBD1	TRBJ2-7	TRBV7-9	few	CASSSPGQGHHEQYF	TGTGCCAGCAGCTCACCGGGACAGGGACACCACGAGCAGTACTTC
NA	TRBJ2-3	TRBV5-1	NA	CASSLDGPRTDTQYF	TGCGCCAGCAGCTTGGACGGTCCCCGAACAGATACGCAGTATTTT
TRBD2	TRBJ2-3	TRBV5-1	NA	CASSSGLAGEPGPTDTQYF	TGCGCCAGCAGCTCGGGACTAGCGGGAGAACCAGGTCCCACAGATACGCAGTATTTT
TRBD2	TRBJ2-7	TRBV5-1	many	CASSLAGATYEQYF	TGCGCCAGCAGCTTAGCGGGAGCTACCTACGAGCAGTACTTC
NA	TRBJ2-1	TRBV12-3/TRBV12-4	few	CASSLSGGGNNEQFF	TGTGCCAGCAGTTTATCAGGAGGGGGAAATAATGAGCAGTTCTTC
TRBD1	TRBJ2-7	TRBV9	NA	CASSGQGPPYEQYF	TGTGCCAGCAGCGGACAGGGACCCCCCTACGAGCAGTACTTC
TRBD1	TRBJ2-5	TRBV11-2	many	CASSSYRGETQYF	TGTGCCAGCAGCTCTTACAGGGGAGAGACCCAGTACTTC
TRBD1	TRBJ1-2	TRBV7-9	NA	CASTSFEDRELYGYTF	TGTGCCAGCACCTCCTTCGAGGACAGGGAGCTGTATGGCTACACCTTC
TRBD1	TRBJ1-3	TRBV20-1	many	CSASGQASGGNTIYF	TGCAGTGCTAGCGGACAGGCAAGTGGAGGAAACACCATATATTTT
TRBD2	TRBJ2-3	TRBV28	many	CASSPLPSGSTDTQYF	TGTGCCAGCAGCCCCCTCCCTAGCGGAAGCACAGATACGCAGTATTTT
TRBD2	TRBJ2-3	TRBV18	NA	CASSPTAGGPRDTQYF	TGTGCCAGCTCCCCCACAGCGGGAGGGCCTCGAGATACGCAGTATTTT
NA	TRBJ2-1	TRBV10-3	few	CAISEWSEAYNEQFF	TGTGCCATCAGTGAGTGGAGTGAAGCCTACAATGAGCAGTTCTTC
NA	TRBJ2-1	TRBV5-1	many	CASSLSGAAGFF	TGCGCCAGCAGCTTATCGGGTGCGGCCGGGTTCTTC
TRBD1	TRBJ1-4	TRBV12-3/TRBV12-4	many	CASSQGQGDEKLFF	TGTGCCAGCAGCCAAGGACAGGGGGATGAAAAACTGTTTTTT
NA	TRBJ2-3	TRBV7-9	few	CASSLGTLYYDTQYF	TGTGCCAGCAGCTTAGGGACCTTATATTACGATACGCAGTATTTT
NA	TRBJ2-3	TRBV4-1	NA	CASSLGYYTDTQYF	TGCGCCAGCAGCCTGGGGTACTACACAGATACGCAGTATTTT
NA	TRBJ2-5	TRBV6-2/TRBV6-3	NA	CASVRGIQETQYF	TGTGCCAGCGTCCGCGGGATCCAAGAGACCCAGTACTTC
TRBD2	TRBJ2-6	TRBV20-1	NA	CSARGSGRHLSGANVLTF	TGCAGTGCTAGGGGGAGCGGGAGGCATCTCTCTGGGGCCAACGTCCTGACTTTC
TRBD1	TRBJ2-1	TRBV9	NA	CASSSTGGTYNEQFF	TGTGCCAGCAGCTCTACAGGGGGAACCTACAATGAGCAGTTCTTC
TRBD2	TRBJ2-7	TRBV4-1	many	CASSQLGLAGGIYEQYF	TGCGCCAGCAGCCAATTAGGACTAGCGGGAGGTATATACGAGCAGTACTTC
NA	TRBJ1-6	TRBV6-2/TRBV6-3	NA	CASRPTGLNNSPLHF	TGTGCCAGCAGACCGACAGGACTCAATAATTCACCCCTCCACTTT
NA	TRBJ2-3	TRBV20-1	few	CSAGGGQLGTDTQYF	TGCAGTGCTGGCGGAGGACAGTTAGGCACAGATACGCAGTATTTT
TRBD1	TRBJ2-7	TRBV5-1	NA	CASSLDRGLGEQYF	TGCGCCAGCAGCTTGGACAGGGGATTGGGCGAGCAGTACTTC
TRBD1	TRBJ2-1	TRBV12-3/TRBV12-4	few	CASRQTGGANEQFF	TGTGCCAGCAGACAGACAGGGGGGGCGAATGAGCAGTTCTTC
NA	TRBJ2-1	TRBV2	few	CASSWSRGGTVYNEQFF	TGTGCCAGCAGTTGGTCCCGGGGGGGGACAGTGTACAATGAGCAGTTCTTC
TRBD1	TRBJ2-5	TRBV5-1	NA	CASSLSGTGMETQYF	TGCGCCAGCAGCCTGTCTGGGACAGGGATGGAGACCCAGTACTTC
TRBD1	TRBJ1-2	TRBV10-2	NA	CASSERQGYDGYTF	TGCGCCAGCAGTGAACGACAGGGTTATGATGGCTACACCTTC
NA	TRBJ1-3	TRBV19	few	CASSLKQGSGNTIYF	TGTGCCAGTAGTCTGAAACAGGGAAGTGGAAACACCATATATTTT
TRBD2	TRBJ2-1	TRBV11-2	NA	CASSLQAGGPYNEQFF	TGTGCCAGCAGCTTGCAAGCGGGAGGGCCTTACAATGAGCAGTTCTTC
NA	TRBJ2-2	TRBV6-1	few	CASGRGVDTGELFF	TGTGCCAGCGGCAGGGGCGTCGACACCGGGGAGCTGTTTTTT
NA	TRBJ2-4	TRBV7-9	NA	CASSFGTAKNIQYF	TGTGCCAGCAGCTTCGGGACAGCCAAAAACATTCAGTACTTC
NA	TRBJ2-3	TRBV20-1	many	CSAKGGADTQYF	TGCAGTGCTAAAGGGGGGGCAGATACGCAGTATTTT
TRBD1	TRBJ2-1	TRBV2	few	CASKGTGENEQFF	TGTGCCAGCAAGGGGACAGGGGAGAATGAGCAGTTCTTC
TRBD2	TRBJ2-1	TRBV20-1	few	CSASASGTYNEQFF	TGCAGTGCTAGTGCTAGCGGGACCTACAATGAGCAGTTCTTC